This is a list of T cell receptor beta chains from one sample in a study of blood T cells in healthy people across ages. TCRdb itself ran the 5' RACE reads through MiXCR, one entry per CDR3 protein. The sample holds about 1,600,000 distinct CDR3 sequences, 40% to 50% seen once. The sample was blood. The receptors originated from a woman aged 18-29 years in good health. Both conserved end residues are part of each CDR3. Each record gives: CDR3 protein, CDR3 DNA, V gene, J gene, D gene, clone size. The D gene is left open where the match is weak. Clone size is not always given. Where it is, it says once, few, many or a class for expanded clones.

CDR3aa: CSAYRDRGYNEQFF; CDR3nt: TGCAGTGCTTACCGGGACAGGGGATACAATGAGCAGTTCTTC; v_gene: TRBV20-1; j_gene: TRBJ2-1; d_gene: TRBD1; abundance: few
CDR3aa: CSAELAGYTDTQYF; CDR3nt: TGCAGTGCTGAACTAGCGGGGTACACAGATACGCAGTATTTT; v_gene: TRBV20-1; j_gene: TRBJ2-3; d_gene: TRBD2; abundance: few
CDR3aa: CSARHGGKETQYF; CDR3nt: TGCAGTGCTAGGCACGGCGGGAAAGAGACCCAGTACTTC; v_gene: TRBV20-1; j_gene: TRBJ2-5; d_gene: NA; abundance: NA
CDR3aa: CATSDFVSGGRYEQYF; CDR3nt: TGTGCCACCAGTGATTTCGTGTCAGGGGGTCGCTACGAGCAGTACTTC; v_gene: TRBV24-1; j_gene: TRBJ2-7; d_gene: TRBD1; abundance: NA
CDR3aa: CASSPGGGRGYTF; CDR3nt: TGTGCCAGCAGTCCCGGAGGGGGGCGAGGCTACACCTTC; v_gene: TRBV12-3/TRBV12-4; j_gene: TRBJ1-2; d_gene: NA; abundance: few
CDR3aa: CASSEDRGLRSPLHF; CDR3nt: TGTGCCAGCAGTGAAGACAGGGGGCTTCGGTCACCCCTCCACTTT; v_gene: TRBV25-1; j_gene: TRBJ1-6; d_gene: TRBD1; abundance: NA
CDR3aa: CAISDGAGEETQYF; CDR3nt: TGTGCCATCAGTGATGGGGCAGGGGAAGAGACCCAGTACTTC; v_gene: TRBV10-3; j_gene: TRBJ2-5; d_gene: NA; abundance: NA
CDR3aa: CSGHNRDGYTF; CDR3nt: TGCAGCGGGCATAACAGGGATGGCTACACCTTC; v_gene: TRBV29-1; j_gene: TRBJ1-2; d_gene: NA; abundance: NA
CDR3aa: CASSRASGELKTQYF; CDR3nt: TGTGCCAGCAGCCGAGCTAGCGGGGAACTGAAGACCCAGTACTTC; v_gene: TRBV2; j_gene: TRBJ2-5; d_gene: TRBD2; abundance: NA
CDR3aa: CATSEGLIPSDTQYF; CDR3nt: TGTGCCACCAGTGAGGGACTTATCCCTTCCGATACGCAGTATTTT; v_gene: TRBV24-1; j_gene: TRBJ2-3; d_gene: NA; abundance: NA
CDR3aa: CASSRGLRSDTQYF; CDR3nt: TGTGCCAGCAGTCGAGGGTTGAGGTCAGATACGCAGTATTTT; v_gene: TRBV27; j_gene: TRBJ2-3; d_gene: NA; abundance: NA
CDR3aa: CASSLAAIGFRGEQYF; CDR3nt: TGTGCCAGCAGTTTAGCGGCCATCGGCTTCAGGGGCGAGCAGTACTTC; v_gene: TRBV12-3/TRBV12-4; j_gene: TRBJ2-7; d_gene: NA; abundance: NA
CDR3aa: CASSSLAGYSYEQYF; CDR3nt: TGTGCCAGCAGTTCCCTAGCGGGGTACTCCTACGAGCAGTACTTC; v_gene: TRBV6-6; j_gene: TRBJ2-7; d_gene: TRBD2; abundance: few
CDR3aa: CSASSPGTGSGEQYF; CDR3nt: TGCAGTGCTTCATCCCCCGGGACTGGGAGTGGGGAGCAGTACTTC; v_gene: TRBV20-1; j_gene: TRBJ2-7; d_gene: NA; abundance: few
CDR3aa: CASSPAQGAHYGYTF; CDR3nt: TGTGCCAGCAGCCCCGCCCAGGGGGCACACTATGGCTACACCTTC; v_gene: TRBV3-1; j_gene: TRBJ1-2; d_gene: TRBD1; abundance: NA
CDR3aa: CATSRDMMRGGGTDTQYF; CDR3nt: TGTGCCACCAGCAGAGATATGATGCGGGGGGGCGGCACAGATACGCAGTATTTT; v_gene: TRBV15; j_gene: TRBJ2-3; d_gene: TRBD2; abundance: few
CDR3aa: CASTNQPQHF; CDR3nt: TGTGCCAGCACTAATCAGCCCCAGCATTTT; v_gene: TRBV12-3/TRBV12-4; j_gene: TRBJ1-5; d_gene: NA; abundance: NA
CDR3aa: CSAKWFNYGYTF; CDR3nt: TGCAGTGCTAAATGGTTTAACTATGGCTACACCTTC; v_gene: TRBV20-1; j_gene: TRBJ1-2; d_gene: NA; abundance: NA
CDR3aa: CASSVGQASYNSPLHF; CDR3nt: TGTGCCAGCAGTGTGGGGCAGGCCTCCTATAATTCACCCCTCCACTTT; v_gene: TRBV2; j_gene: TRBJ1-6; d_gene: NA; abundance: NA
CDR3aa: CASSPTSGPLTDTQYF; CDR3nt: TGTGCCAGCAGTCCAACTAGCGGTCCCCTCACAGATACGCAGTATTTT; v_gene: TRBV27; j_gene: TRBJ2-3; d_gene: TRBD2; abundance: NA
CDR3aa: CASSRGPNSYNEQYF; CDR3nt: TGTGCCAGCAGCCGCGGCCCCAACTCCTACAATGAGCAGTACTTC; v_gene: TRBV5-5; j_gene: TRBJ2-7; d_gene: NA; abundance: NA
CDR3aa: CASSQVVVEREAFLYEQYF; CDR3nt: TGTGCCAGCAGCCAAGTTGTCGTTGAGCGGGAGGCCTTCCTCTACGAGCAGTACTTC; v_gene: TRBV4-2; j_gene: TRBJ2-7; d_gene: TRBD2; abundance: NA
CDR3aa: CASLGTSGRGTKNIQYF; CDR3nt: TGTGCCAGCCTCGGGACTAGCGGGAGGGGAACCAAAAACATTCAGTACTTC; v_gene: TRBV6-6; j_gene: TRBJ2-4; d_gene: TRBD2; abundance: NA
CDR3aa: CASSLGPGTGAEQFF; CDR3nt: TGTGCCAGCAGCTTGGGTCCCGGGACAGGGGCTGAGCAGTTCTTC; v_gene: TRBV7-7; j_gene: TRBJ2-1; d_gene: TRBD1; abundance: NA
CDR3aa: CASSQVWSDTQYF; CDR3nt: TGTGCCAGCAGCCAAGTATGGTCGGATACGCAGTATTTT; v_gene: TRBV3-1; j_gene: TRBJ2-3; d_gene: NA; abundance: few
CDR3aa: CAWRDSGRGYNEQFF; CDR3nt: TGTGCCTGGAGGGATAGCGGGAGGGGCTACAATGAGCAGTTCTTC; v_gene: TRBV30; j_gene: TRBJ2-1; d_gene: TRBD2; abundance: once
CDR3aa: CASSLRSSGRTQETQYF; CDR3nt: TGTGCCAGCAGTTTGCGGAGTAGCGGGAGGACGCAAGAGACCCAGTACTTC; v_gene: TRBV12-3/TRBV12-4; j_gene: TRBJ2-5; d_gene: TRBD2; abundance: few
CDR3aa: CASSYSNQGGIDEQFF; CDR3nt: TGTGCCAGCAGTTACTCTAATCAGGGGGGAATCGACGAGCAGTTCTTC; v_gene: TRBV6-6; j_gene: TRBJ2-1; d_gene: NA; abundance: NA
CDR3aa: CASSLGANYERYF; CDR3nt: TGTGCCAGCAGCTTAGGGGCCAACTACGAGCGGTACTTC; v_gene: TRBV7-3; j_gene: TRBJ2-7; d_gene: NA; abundance: NA
CDR3aa: CASSFPWGEGGSSYEQYF; CDR3nt: TGTGCCAGCAGCTTTCCATGGGGGGAGGGGGGCAGCTCCTACGAGCAGTACTTC; v_gene: TRBV11-2; j_gene: TRBJ2-7; d_gene: NA; abundance: NA
CDR3aa: CASTHGEPPQYF; CDR3nt: TGTGCCAGCACCCACGGCGAGCCTCCGCAGTATTTT; v_gene: TRBV11-2; j_gene: TRBJ2-3; d_gene: NA; abundance: NA
CDR3aa: CSVGLPEETQYF; CDR3nt: TGCAGCGTTGGCCTCCCGGAAGAGACCCAGTACTTC; v_gene: TRBV29-1; j_gene: TRBJ2-5; d_gene: NA; abundance: NA
CDR3aa: CASSQDRNSWFF; CDR3nt: TGTGCCAGCAGCCAAGATCGGAATAGTTGGTTCTTC; v_gene: TRBV14; j_gene: TRBJ2-1; d_gene: NA; abundance: once
CDR3aa: CATSSGLAGYNEQFF; CDR3nt: TGCGCCACCTCGAGTGGACTAGCGGGATACAATGAGCAGTTCTTC; v_gene: TRBV5-1; j_gene: TRBJ2-1; d_gene: TRBD2; abundance: NA
CDR3aa: CASSLGGGLAYEQYF; CDR3nt: TGCGCCAGCAGCTTGGGAGGGGGCTTAGCCTACGAGCAGTACTTC; v_gene: TRBV5-1; j_gene: TRBJ2-7; d_gene: TRBD1; abundance: once
CDR3aa: CASSQERAARGYRNTIYF; CDR3nt: TGTGCCAGCAGCCAAGAACGGGCCGCTCGGGGTTATCGGAACACCATATATTTT; v_gene: TRBV3-1; j_gene: TRBJ1-3; d_gene: NA; abundance: NA
CDR3aa: CSVVVYNEQFF; CDR3nt: TGCAGCGTTGTTGTATACAATGAGCAGTTCTTC; v_gene: TRBV29-1; j_gene: TRBJ2-1; d_gene: NA; abundance: many
CDR3aa: CACSPIGGATWMNTEAFF; CDR3nt: TGTGCCTGCAGCCCTATTGGGGGGGCAACATGGATGAACACTGAAGCTTTCTTT; v_gene: TRBV7-2; j_gene: TRBJ1-1; d_gene: NA; abundance: NA
CDR3aa: CASSSAASGTVHTGELFF; CDR3nt: TGTGCCAGCAGCTCCGCGGCCTCCGGGACAGTTCACACCGGGGAGCTGTTTTTT; v_gene: TRBV28; j_gene: TRBJ2-2; d_gene: TRBD1; abundance: NA
CDR3aa: CACSYSSYEQYF; CDR3nt: TGTGCCTGCAGTTACTCTTCCTACGAGCAGTACTTC; v_gene: TRBV6-2/TRBV6-3; j_gene: TRBJ2-7; d_gene: NA; abundance: NA
CDR3aa: CASAPTGLAGNEQFF; CDR3nt: TGTGCCAGCGCCCCGACGGGACTAGCGGGGAATGAGCAGTTCTTC; v_gene: TRBV7-2; j_gene: TRBJ2-1; d_gene: TRBD2; abundance: NA
CDR3aa: CASTLQNTEAFF; CDR3nt: TGTGCCAGCACCCTCCAGAACACTGAAGCTTTCTTT; v_gene: TRBV7-9; j_gene: TRBJ1-1; d_gene: NA; abundance: NA
CDR3aa: CASSIGSTGTPYEQYF; CDR3nt: TGTGCCAGTAGTATAGGTAGTACAGGGACACCCTACGAGCAGTACTTC; v_gene: TRBV19; j_gene: TRBJ2-7; d_gene: NA; abundance: NA
CDR3aa: CASSRTSARTDTQYF; CDR3nt: TGTGCCAGCAGCAGGACTAGCGCTCGCACAGATACGCAGTATTTT; v_gene: TRBV2; j_gene: TRBJ2-3; d_gene: TRBD2; abundance: NA